This TCR beta chain was captured in a study of monozygotic twins with cystic fibrosis. Study-level results: Monozygotic CF twin pairs shared significantly more nucleotide-identical clonotypes than unrelated CF individuals did.

This CDR3 is 15 amino acids long. Germline V gene data show CDR1 as SNHLY and CDR2 as FYNNEI. V lost 9 bases to trimming and J lost 7 bases, with 22 bases between them. Regarding this clone: The antigen remains undetermined.

Profiling relied on immunoSEQ multiplex PCR, and the TCRdb table lists in-frame clones only, not all of them. Of 15,000 or so clones in the sample, 80% to 90% are singletons; the top ten hold 0.65% to 0.9%. The chain uses TRBV2 and TRBJ2-1; possibly TRBD2 for D (6 bases). This receptor was obtained from a boy aged 5-17 years with cystic fibrosis. Input material: blood. CDR3 sequence: CARKDTSHPSNEQFF. The CDR3 nucleotides read TGTGCCAGAAAAGATACTAGCCATCCTTCTAATGAGCAGTTCTTC.